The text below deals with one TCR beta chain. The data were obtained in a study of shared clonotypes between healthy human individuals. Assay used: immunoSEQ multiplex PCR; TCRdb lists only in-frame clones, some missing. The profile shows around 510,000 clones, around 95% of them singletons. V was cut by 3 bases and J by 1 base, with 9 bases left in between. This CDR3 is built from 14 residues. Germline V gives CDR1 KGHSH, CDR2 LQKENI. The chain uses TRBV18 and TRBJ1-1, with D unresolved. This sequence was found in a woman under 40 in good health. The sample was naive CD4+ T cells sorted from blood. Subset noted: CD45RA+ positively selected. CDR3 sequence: CASSPVEANTEAFF. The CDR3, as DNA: TGTGCCAGCTCACCGGTGGAGGCGAACACTGAAGCTTTCTTT.